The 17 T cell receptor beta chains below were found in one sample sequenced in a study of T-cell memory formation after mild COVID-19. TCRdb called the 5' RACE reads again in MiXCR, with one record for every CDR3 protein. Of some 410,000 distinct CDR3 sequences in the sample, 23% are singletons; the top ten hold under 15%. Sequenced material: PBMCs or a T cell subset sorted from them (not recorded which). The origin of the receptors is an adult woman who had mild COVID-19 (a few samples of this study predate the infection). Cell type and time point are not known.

CDR3 loop: CAISTGLAGENEQFF. The CDR3 bases are TGTGCCATCAGCACGGGACTAGCGGGGGAAAATGAGCAGTTCTTC. The chain couples TRBV10-3 to TRBJ2-1; 14 bases are shared with TRBD2. J was trimmed by 7 bases and V by 6 bases; bases with no gene match: 5. Germline-derived CDR1 and CDR2 are ENHRY and SYGVKD. The CDR3 length is 15 residues.

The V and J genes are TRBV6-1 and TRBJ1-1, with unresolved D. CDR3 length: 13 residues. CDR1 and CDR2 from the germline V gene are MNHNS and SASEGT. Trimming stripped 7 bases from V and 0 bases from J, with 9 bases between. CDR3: CASIGVLNTEAFF. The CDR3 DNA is TGTGCCAGCATCGGGGTTTTGAACACTGAAGCTTTCTTT.

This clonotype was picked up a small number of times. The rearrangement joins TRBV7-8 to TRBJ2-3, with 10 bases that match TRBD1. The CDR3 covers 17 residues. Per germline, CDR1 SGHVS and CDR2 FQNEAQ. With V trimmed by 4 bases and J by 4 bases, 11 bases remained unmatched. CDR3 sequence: CASSWTPGQGSADTQYF. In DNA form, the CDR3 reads TGTGCCAGCAGCTGGACTCCGGGACAGGGGTCTGCAGATACGCAGTATTTT.

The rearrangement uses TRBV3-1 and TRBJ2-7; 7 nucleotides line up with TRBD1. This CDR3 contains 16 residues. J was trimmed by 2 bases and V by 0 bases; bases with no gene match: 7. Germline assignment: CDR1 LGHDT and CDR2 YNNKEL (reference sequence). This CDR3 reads CASSQDTRGLAYEQYF. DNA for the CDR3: TGTGCCAGCAGCCAAGATACAAGGGGGCTAGCCTACGAGCAGTACTTC.

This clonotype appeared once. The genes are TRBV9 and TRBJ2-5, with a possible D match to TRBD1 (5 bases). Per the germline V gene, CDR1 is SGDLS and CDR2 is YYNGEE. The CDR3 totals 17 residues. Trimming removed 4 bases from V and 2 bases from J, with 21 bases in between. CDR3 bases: TGTGCCAGCAGCCCATCCCTGGGGCAGGCGATGCAAGAGACCCAGTACTTC. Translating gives CASSPSLGQAMQETQYF.

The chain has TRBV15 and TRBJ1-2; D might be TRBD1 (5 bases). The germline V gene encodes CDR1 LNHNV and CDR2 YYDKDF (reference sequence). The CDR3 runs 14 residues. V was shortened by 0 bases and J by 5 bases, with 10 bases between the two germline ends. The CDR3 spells CATSRDKGWYGYTF. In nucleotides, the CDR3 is TGTGCCACCAGCAGAGATAAGGGGTGGTATGGCTACACCTTC.

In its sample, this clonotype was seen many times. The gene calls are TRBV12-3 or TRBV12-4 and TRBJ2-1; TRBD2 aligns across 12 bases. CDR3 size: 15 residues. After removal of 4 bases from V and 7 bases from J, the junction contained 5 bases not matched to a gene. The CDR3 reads CASSWTSGALNEQFF. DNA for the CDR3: TGTGCCAGCAGTTGGACTAGCGGGGCCTTAAATGAGCAGTTCTTC.

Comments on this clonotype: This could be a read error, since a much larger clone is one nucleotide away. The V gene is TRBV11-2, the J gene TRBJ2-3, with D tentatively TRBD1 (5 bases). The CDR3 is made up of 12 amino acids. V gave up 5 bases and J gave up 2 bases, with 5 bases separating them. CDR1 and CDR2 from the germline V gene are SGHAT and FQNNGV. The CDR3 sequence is CASSGHTDTQYF. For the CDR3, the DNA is TGTGCCAGCAGCGGACACACAGATACGCAGTATTTT. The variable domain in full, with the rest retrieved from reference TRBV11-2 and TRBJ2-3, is EAGVAQSPRYKIIEKRQSVAFWCNPISGHATLYWYQQILGQGPKLLIQFQNNGVVDDSQLPKDRFSAERLKGVDSTLKIQPAKLEDSAVYLCASSGHTDTQYFGPGTRLTVL.

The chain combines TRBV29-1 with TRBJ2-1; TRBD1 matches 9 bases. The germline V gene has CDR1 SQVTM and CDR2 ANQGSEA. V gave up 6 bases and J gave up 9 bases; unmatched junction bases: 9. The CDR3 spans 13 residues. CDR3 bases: TGCAGCGTCCGCCGGGACAGGGCTTCTGAGCAGTTCTTC. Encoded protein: CSVRRDRASEQFF.

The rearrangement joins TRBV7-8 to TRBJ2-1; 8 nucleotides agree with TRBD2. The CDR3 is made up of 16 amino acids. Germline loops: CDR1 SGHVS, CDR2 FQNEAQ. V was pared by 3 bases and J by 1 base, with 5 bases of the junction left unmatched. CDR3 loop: CASSLWREASYNEQFF. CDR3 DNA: TGTGCCAGCAGCTTGTGGCGGGAGGCATCCTACAATGAGCAGTTCTTC.

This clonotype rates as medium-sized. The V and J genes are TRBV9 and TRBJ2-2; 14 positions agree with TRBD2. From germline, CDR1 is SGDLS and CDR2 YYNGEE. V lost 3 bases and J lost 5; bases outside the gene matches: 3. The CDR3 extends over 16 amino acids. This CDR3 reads CASSGLAGGGTGELFF. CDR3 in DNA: TGTGCCAGCAGCGGACTAGCGGGAGGGGGAACCGGGGAGCTGTTTTTT.

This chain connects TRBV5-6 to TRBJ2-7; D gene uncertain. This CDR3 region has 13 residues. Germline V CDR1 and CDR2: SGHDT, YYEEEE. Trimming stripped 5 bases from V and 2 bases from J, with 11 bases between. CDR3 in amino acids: CASRSAATYEQYF. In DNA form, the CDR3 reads TGTGCCAGCAGGTCCGCGGCCACCTACGAGCAGTACTTC.

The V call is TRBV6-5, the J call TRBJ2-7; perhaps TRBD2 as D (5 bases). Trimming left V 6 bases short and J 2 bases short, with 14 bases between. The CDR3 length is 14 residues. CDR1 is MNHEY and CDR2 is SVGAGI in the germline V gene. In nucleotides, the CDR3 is TGTGCCAGCAGCTTAACGCGGAGGACCTACGAGCAGTACTTC. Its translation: CASSLTRRTYEQYF.

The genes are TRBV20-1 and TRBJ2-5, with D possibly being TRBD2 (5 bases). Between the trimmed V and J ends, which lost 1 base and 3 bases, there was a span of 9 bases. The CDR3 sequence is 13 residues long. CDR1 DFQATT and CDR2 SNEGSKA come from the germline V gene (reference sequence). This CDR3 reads CSARGSGKETQYF. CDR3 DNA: TGCAGTGCTAGAGGCAGCGGAAAAGAGACCCAGTACTTC.

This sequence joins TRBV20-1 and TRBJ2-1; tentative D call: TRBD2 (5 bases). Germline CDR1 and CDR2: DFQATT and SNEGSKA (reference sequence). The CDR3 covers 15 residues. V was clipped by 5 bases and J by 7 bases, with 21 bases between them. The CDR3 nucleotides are TGCAGTGCTGCCCCTCCCGGACTGGATAGAAATGAGCAGTTCTTC. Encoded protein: CSAAPPGLDRNEQFF.

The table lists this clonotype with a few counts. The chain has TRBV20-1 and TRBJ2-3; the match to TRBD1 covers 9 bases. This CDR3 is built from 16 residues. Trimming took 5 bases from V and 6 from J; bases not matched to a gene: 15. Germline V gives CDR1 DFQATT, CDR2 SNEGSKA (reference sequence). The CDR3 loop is CSAGELRDRAEDTQYF. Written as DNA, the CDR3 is TGCAGTGCTGGGGAGCTCCGGGACAGGGCGGAGGATACGCAGTATTTT.

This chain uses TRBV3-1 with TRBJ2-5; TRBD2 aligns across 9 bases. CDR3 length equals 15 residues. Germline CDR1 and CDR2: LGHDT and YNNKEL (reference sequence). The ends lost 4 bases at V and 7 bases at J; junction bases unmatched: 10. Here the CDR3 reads CASSPGLAIRGTQYF. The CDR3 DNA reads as TGTGCCAGCAGCCCAGGACTAGCGATACGAGGGACCCAGTACTTC.